The next 10 T cell receptor beta chains were all read from a single sample in a study of OX40 agonist ivuxolimab in advanced cancers. The repertoire was sequenced with immunoSEQ multiplex PCR; TCRdb's copy has only in-frame clones and lacks some. The sample consists of tens of thousands of clones, more than 90% of them appearing once. The source material was CD4+ or CD8+ T cells sorted from blood, sampled in a trial of the OX40 agonist ivuxolimab. The receptor source for this set is an adult with an advanced solid tumor such as melanoma, head and neck, liver or kidney cancer.

This chain links TRBV5-5 with TRBJ2-5; TRBD1 matches 7 bases. Germline V CDR1 and CDR2: SGHKS, YYEKEE (reference sequence). This CDR3 is built from 15 residues. Trimming at V came to 6 bases and at J to 2 bases, leaving 10 bases not matched to a gene. CDR3 protein: CASTISTGRQETQYF. In DNA, the CDR3 is TGTGCCAGCACTATTTCGACAGGGCGACAAGAGACCCAGTACTTC.

J is TRBJ2-1 and V is TRBV5-1; TRBD1 matches 11 bases. The CDR3 has 16 residues. Germline CDR1 reads SGHRS; CDR2 reads YFSETQ. V lost 7 bases to trimming and J lost 5 bases; unmatched junction nucleotides: 11. The CDR3 is CASRDTDRGQNNEQFF. The CDR3 DNA follows: TGCGCCAGCCGTGACACGGACAGGGGGCAGAACAATGAGCAGTTCTTC.

The chain recombines TRBV5-1 with TRBJ1-2, with D tentatively TRBD1 (5 bases). The length of the CDR3 is 13 residues. Trimming removed 4 bases from V and 12 bases from J, with 19 bases in between. In germline, CDR1 is SGHRS, CDR2 YFSETQ. This chain's CDR3 is CASSLDLGQGNTF. In DNA form, the CDR3 reads TGCGCCAGCAGCCTGGACCTCGGGCAGGGAAACACCTTC.

The sample holds a few counts of this clone. The CDR3 protein is CASRLYNEQFF. CDR3 sequence (DNA): TGTGCCAGCAGACTCTACAATGAGCAGTTCTTC. This rearrangement joins TRBV28 to TRBJ2-1; D is unresolved. With 6 bases removed from V and 3 bases from J, the gap between germline ends came to 3 bases. Germline loops: CDR1 MDHEN, CDR2 SYDVKM. The CDR3 runs 11 residues.

The DNA of the CDR3 is TGCGCCAGCAGCGGGGGGGGCCTTCACACAGATACGCAGTATTTT. Residues: CASSGGGLHTDTQYF. This chain connects TRBV5-1 to TRBJ2-3; D may be TRBD2 (7 bases). Trimming left V 4 bases short and J 2 bases short, with 14 bases between. The CDR3 covers 15 residues. The germline V gene encodes CDR1 SGHRS and CDR2 YFSETQ.

This chain uses TRBV18 with TRBJ2-5; no definite D call. CDR1 KGHSH and CDR2 LQKENI come from the germline V gene. The CDR3 length is 13 residues. V gave up 6 bases and J gave up 4 bases, with 12 bases separating them. In DNA, the CDR3 is TGTGCCAGCTCGCCCCTTCCGGGAGAGACCCAGTACTTC. Its protein product is CASSPLPGETQYF.

V is TRBV19 and J is TRBJ2-1; 7 nucleotides match TRBD2. CDR1 and CDR2 (germline): LNHDA, SQIVND (reference sequence). This CDR3 has 15 amino acids. With V trimmed by 7 bases and J by 7 bases, 13 bases remained unmatched. CDR3 sequence (DNA): TGTGCCAGTACCACAGGAGGGAGGGCCTGGAATGAGCAGTTCTTC. Its translation: CASTTGGRAWNEQFF. The complete variable domain, with remaining parts taken from reference TRBV19 and TRBJ2-1, reads DGGITQSPKYLFRKEGQNVTLSCEQNLNHDAMYWYRQDPGQGLRLIYYSQIVNDFQKGDIAEGYSVSREKKESFPLTVTSAQKNPTAFYLCASTTGGRAWNEQFFGPGTRLTVL.

The CDR3 nucleotides read TGTGCCAGCTCACTCGTGGATGAGCAGTTCTTC. Its translation: CASSLVDEQFF. The V gene is TRBV18, the J gene TRBJ2-1; D is uncertain. Looked up from germline, CDR1 is KGHSH and CDR2 is LQKENI. V gave up 4 bases and J gave up 8 bases, with 6 bases separating them. CDR3 length: 11 residues.

The gene calls are TRBV29-1 and TRBJ2-3; D unresolved. Germline CDR1 reads SQVTM; CDR2 reads ANQGSEA. CDR3 length: 12 amino acids. Trimming cost V 4 bases and J 0 bases, with 5 bases left between them. This CDR3 reads CSVAVSTDTQYF. The CDR3 DNA is TGCAGCGTTGCTGTTAGCACAGATACGCAGTATTTT.

This chain joins TRBV18 and TRBJ1-2; D unresolved. Deletions cut 3 bases from V and 8 bases from J, with 16 bases between. Germline V gene data show CDR1 as KGHSH and CDR2 as LQKENI. The CDR3 covers 14 residues. The CDR3 spells CASSPSYPPGGYTF. The CDR3 bases are TGTGCCAGCTCACCGAGTTATCCACCTGGCGGCTACACCTTC. Looking up the rest from reference TRBV18 and TRBJ1-2 gives the full variable domain: NAGVMQNPRHLVRRRGQEARLRCSPMKGHSHVYWYRQLPEEGLKFMVYLQKENIIDESGMPKERFSAEFPKEGPSILRIQQVVRGDSAAYFCASSPSYPPGGYTFGSGTRLTVV.